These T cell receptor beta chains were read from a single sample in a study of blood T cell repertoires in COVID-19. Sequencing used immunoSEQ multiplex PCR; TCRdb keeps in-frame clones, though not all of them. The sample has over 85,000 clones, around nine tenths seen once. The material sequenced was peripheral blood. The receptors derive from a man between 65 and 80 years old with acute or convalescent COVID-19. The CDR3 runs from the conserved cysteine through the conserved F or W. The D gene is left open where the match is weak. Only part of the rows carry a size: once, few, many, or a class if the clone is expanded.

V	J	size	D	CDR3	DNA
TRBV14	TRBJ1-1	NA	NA	CASSPSVNTEAFF	TGTGCCAGCAGCCCGTCGGTGAACACTGAAGCTTTCTTT
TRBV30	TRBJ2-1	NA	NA	CAWSQDEQFF	TGTGCCTGGAGTCAGGATGAGCAGTTCTTC
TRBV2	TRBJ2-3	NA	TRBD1	CASSPDRGGTDTQYF	TGTGCCAGCAGTCCGGACAGGGGGGGCACAGATACGCAGTATTTT
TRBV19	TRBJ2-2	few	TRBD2	CASSIGAGAPNTGELFF	TGTGCCAGTAGTATAGGAGCGGGGGCGCCGAACACCGGGGAGCTGTTTTTT
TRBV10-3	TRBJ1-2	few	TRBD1	CAISAGQGDGYTF	TGTGCCATCAGTGCCGGACAGGGGGATGGCTACACCTTC
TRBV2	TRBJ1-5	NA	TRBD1	CASRADRVNQPQHF	TGTGCCAGCAGGGCCGACAGGGTTAATCAGCCCCAGCATTTT
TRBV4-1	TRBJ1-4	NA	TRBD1	CASSQGQGAVEKLFF	TGCGCCAGCAGCCAAGGACAGGGGGCTGTTGAAAAACTGTTTTTT
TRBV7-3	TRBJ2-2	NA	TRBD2	CASRGTSGAGELFF	TGTGCCAGCAGGGGGACTAGCGGGGCCGGGGAGCTGTTTTTT
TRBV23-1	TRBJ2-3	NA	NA	CASSQGVADTQYF	TGCGCCAGCAGTCAAGGAGTGGCGGATACGCAGTATTTT
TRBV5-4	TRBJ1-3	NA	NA	CASSLAPRVNPGNTIYF	TGTGCCAGCAGCTTGGCGCCGAGGGTGAATCCTGGAAACACCATATATTTT
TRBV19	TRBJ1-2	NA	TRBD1	CASSPPTGAGYGYTF	TGTGCCAGTAGTCCGCCGACAGGGGCCGGCTATGGCTACACCTTC
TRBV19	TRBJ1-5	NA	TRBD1	CASSGSGTGANQPQHF	TGTGCCAGTAGTGGATCCGGGACAGGGGCAAATCAGCCCCAGCATTTT
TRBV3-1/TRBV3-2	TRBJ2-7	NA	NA	CASSPRDKGGEQYF	TGTGCCAGCAGCCCCCGGGACAAAGGCGGCGAGCAGTACTTC
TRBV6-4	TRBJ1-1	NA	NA	CASRDRGGTEAFF	TGTGCCAGCAGGGACCGCGGGGGGACTGAAGCTTTCTTT
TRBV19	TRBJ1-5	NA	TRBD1	CATQGDLQPQHF	TGTGCCACCCAGGGGGATCTTCAGCCCCAGCATTTT
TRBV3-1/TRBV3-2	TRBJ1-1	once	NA	CASSQDFEAGRAFF	TGTGCCAGCAGCCAAGATTTTGAAGCAGGGCGAGCTTTCTTT
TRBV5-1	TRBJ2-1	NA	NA	CASSTRGQLNNEQFF	TGCGCCAGCAGCACCAGAGGACAGCTTAACAATGAGCAGTTCTTC
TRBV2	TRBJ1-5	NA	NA	CASSSEQGFNQPQHF	TGTGCCAGCAGTTCAGAACAGGGATTCAATCAGCCCCAGCATTTT
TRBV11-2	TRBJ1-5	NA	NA	CASSPGGNQPQHF	TGTGCCAGCAGCCCAGGGGGCAATCAGCCCCAGCATTTT
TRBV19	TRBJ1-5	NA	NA	CASSTLTGNQPQHF	TGTGCCAGTAGTACCCTTACAGGGAATCAGCCCCAGCATTTT
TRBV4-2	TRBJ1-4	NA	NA	CASSPSRGSSEKLFF	TGTGCCAGCAGCCCCTCCAGGGGCTCAAGTGAAAAACTGTTTTTT
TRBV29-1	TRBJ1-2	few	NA	CSVEFTGGSPTF	TGCAGCGTTGAATTTACGGGGGGCAGTCCCACCTTC
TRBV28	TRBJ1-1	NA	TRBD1	CASRDFDRGNTEAFF	TGTGCCAGTCGCGACTTTGACAGGGGAAACACTGAAGCTTTCTTT
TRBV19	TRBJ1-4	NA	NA	CASSIEGGLGEKLFF	TGTGCCAGTAGTATAGAGGGAGGTCTCGGGGAAAAACTGTTTTTT
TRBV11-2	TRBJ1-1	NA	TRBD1	CASSLRQGVSRTEAFF	TGTGCCAGCAGCTTAAGACAGGGGGTTTCTCGCACTGAAGCTTTCTTT
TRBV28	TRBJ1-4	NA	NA	CASSLWWRDRGDIEKLFF	TGTGCCAGCAGTTTATGGTGGAGGGACCGGGGCGATATCGAAAAACTGTTTTTT
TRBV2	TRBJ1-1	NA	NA	CASSEGATEAFF	TGTGCCAGCAGTGAGGGGGCGACGGAAGCTTTCTTT
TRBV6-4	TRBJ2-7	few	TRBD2	CASSGLAGARQYF	TGTGCCAGCAGTGGCCTAGCGGGGGCAAGGCAGTACTTC
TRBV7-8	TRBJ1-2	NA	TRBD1	CASSPTGGGGYTF	TGTGCCAGCAGCCCGACAGGGGGCGGGGGCTACACCTTC
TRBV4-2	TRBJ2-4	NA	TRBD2	CASSQDVGGSAKNIQYF	TGTGCCAGCAGCCAAGATGTGGGAGGGTCGGCCAAAAACATTCAGTACTTC